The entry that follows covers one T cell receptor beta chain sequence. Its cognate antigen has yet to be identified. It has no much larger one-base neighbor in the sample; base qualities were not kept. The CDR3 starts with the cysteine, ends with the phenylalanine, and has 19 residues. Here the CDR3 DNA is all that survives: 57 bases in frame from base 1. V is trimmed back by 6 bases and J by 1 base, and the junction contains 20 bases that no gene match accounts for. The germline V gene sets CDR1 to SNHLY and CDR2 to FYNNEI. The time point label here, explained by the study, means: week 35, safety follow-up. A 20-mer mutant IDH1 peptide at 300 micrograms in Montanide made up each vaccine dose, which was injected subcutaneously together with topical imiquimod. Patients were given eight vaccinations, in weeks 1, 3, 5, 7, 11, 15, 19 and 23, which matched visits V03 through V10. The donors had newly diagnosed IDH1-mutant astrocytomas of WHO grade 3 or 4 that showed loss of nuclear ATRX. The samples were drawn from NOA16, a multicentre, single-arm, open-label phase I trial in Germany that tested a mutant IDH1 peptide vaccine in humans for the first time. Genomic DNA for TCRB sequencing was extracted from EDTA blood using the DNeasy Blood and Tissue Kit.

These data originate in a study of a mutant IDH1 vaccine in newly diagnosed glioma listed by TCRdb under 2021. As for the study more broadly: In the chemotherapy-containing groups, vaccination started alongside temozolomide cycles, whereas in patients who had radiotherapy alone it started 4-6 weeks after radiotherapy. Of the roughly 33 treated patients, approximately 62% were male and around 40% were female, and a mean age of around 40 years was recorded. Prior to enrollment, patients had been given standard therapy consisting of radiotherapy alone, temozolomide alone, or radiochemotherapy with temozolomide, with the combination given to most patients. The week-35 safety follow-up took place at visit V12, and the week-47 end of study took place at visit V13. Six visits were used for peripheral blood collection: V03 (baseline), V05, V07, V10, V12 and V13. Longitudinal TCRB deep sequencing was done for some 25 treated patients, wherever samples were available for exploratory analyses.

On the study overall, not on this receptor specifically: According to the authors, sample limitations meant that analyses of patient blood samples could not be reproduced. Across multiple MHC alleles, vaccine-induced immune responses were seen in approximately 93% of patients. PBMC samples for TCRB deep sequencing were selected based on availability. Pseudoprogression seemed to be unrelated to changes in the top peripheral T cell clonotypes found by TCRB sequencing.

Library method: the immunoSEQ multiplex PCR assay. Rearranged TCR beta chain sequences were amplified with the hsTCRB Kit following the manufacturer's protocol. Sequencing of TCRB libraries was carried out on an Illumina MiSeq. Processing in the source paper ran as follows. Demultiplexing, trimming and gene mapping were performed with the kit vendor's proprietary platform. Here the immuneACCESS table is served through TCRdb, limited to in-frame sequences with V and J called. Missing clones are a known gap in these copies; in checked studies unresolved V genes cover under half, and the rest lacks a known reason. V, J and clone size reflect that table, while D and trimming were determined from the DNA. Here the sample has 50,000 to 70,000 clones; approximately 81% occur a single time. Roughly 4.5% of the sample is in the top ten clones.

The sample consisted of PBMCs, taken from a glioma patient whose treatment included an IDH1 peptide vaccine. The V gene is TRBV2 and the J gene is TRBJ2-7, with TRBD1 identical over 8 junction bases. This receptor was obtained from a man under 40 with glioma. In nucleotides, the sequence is TGTGCCAGCAGAAGACTTTCGGCAGGGGGCTCAGGTTTTTCCTACGAGCAGTACTTC. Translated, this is CASRRLSAGGSGFSYEQYF.